A selection of T cell receptor beta chains follows, all from one sample in a study of blood T cell repertoires in COVID-19. Only in-frame clones appear in the TCRdb table, and some are missing; sequencing was by immunoSEQ multiplex PCR. The sample includes just over 250,000 clones, roughly 86% of them seen just once. Input material: peripheral blood. These receptor sequences come from a man aged 40-50 years who had recovered from COVID-19. CDR3s include the opening cysteine and the closing phenylalanine or tryptophan. The D gene is left open where the match is weak. A row's size may be missing; if present it is once, few, many or a size class.

abundance,j_gene,d_gene,v_gene,CDR3aa,CDR3nt
NA,TRBJ1-1,NA,TRBV10-3,CAISESGGTEAFF,TGTGCCATCAGTGAGTCGGGAGGAACTGAAGCTTTCTTT
NA,TRBJ1-5,NA,TRBV3-1/TRBV3-2,CASSHGLDQPQHF,TGTGCCAGCAGCCATGGACTTGATCAGCCCCAGCATTTT
NA,TRBJ1-1,NA,TRBV29-1,CSAHTGTFTEAFF,TGCAGCGCCCACACAGGAACTTTCACTGAAGCTTTCTTT
NA,TRBJ1-5,NA,TRBV7-9,CASSRRDSNQPQHF,TGTGCCAGCAGCCGCAGGGATAGCAATCAGCCCCAGCATTTT
NA,TRBJ1-1,TRBD1,TRBV5-4,CASSIPPGGNTEAFF,TGTGCCAGCAGCATTCCCCCAGGGGGGAACACTGAAGCTTTCTTT
NA,TRBJ1-3,NA,TRBV6-1,CASSEVPFSGNTIYF,TGTGCCAGCAGTGAAGTTCCGTTCTCTGGAAACACCATATATTTT
NA,TRBJ2-4,NA,TRBV12-3/TRBV12-4,CASSPGDIQYF,TGTGCCAGCAGTCCAGGGGACATTCAGTACTTC
NA,TRBJ2-7,TRBD2,TRBV6-5,CASRSRGGPYEQYF,TGTGCCAGCCGTTCGCGGGGGGGCCCTTACGAGCAGTACTTC
NA,TRBJ2-1,TRBD1,TRBV7-2,CASSRTGDLYNEQFF,TGTGCCAGCAGCAGGACAGGAGATCTCTACAATGAGCAGTTCTTC
NA,TRBJ1-2,TRBD1,TRBV29-1,CSVDHGQGYSPDGYTF,TGCAGCGTTGACCACGGACAGGGATATAGTCCCGATGGCTACACCTTC
NA,TRBJ1-4,NA,TRBV29-1,CSVRATNEKLFF,TGCAGCGTCCGGGCAACTAATGAAAAACTGTTTTTT
NA,TRBJ2-3,TRBD1,TRBV9,CASSVARTGGRTDTQYF,TGTGCCAGCAGCGTAGCCCGGACAGGGGGCCGCACAGATACGCAGTATTTT
NA,TRBJ2-1,TRBD2,TRBV9,CASSPLAGGWNEQFF,TGTGCCAGCAGCCCCCTAGCGGGAGGGTGGAATGAGCAGTTCTTC
once,TRBJ2-3,TRBD2,TRBV5-1,CASSRGLAGGSNTQYF,TGCGCCAGCAGCCGGGGACTAGCGGGGGGTAGTAATACGCAGTATTTT
NA,TRBJ1-2,NA,TRBV6-5,CASSWGSVLSNYGYTF,TGTGCCAGCAGTTGGGGCAGTGTCCTCTCTAACTATGGCTACACCTTC
NA,TRBJ1-6,NA,TRBV5-1,CASTGGLGVNSPLHF,TGCGCCAGCACCGGAGGGTTGGGAGTAAATTCACCCCTCCACTTT
NA,TRBJ2-7,TRBD2,TRBV5-1,CASSLGLAGGPGRSYEQYF,TGCGCCAGCAGCTTGGGGTTAGCGGGAGGGCCGGGCAGAAGCTACGAGCAGTACTTC
NA,TRBJ2-2,NA,TRBV6-5,CASSYSTGELFF,TGTGCCAGCAGTTACTCAACTGGGGAGCTGTTTTTT
once,TRBJ2-1,TRBD2,TRBV11-2,CASSSHTSGGRDEQFF,TGTGCCAGCAGCAGTCATACTAGCGGTGGGCGTGATGAGCAGTTCTTC
NA,TRBJ1-1,NA,TRBV11-3,CASSFSRNTEAFF,TGTGCCAGCAGCTTTTCCAGGAACACTGAAGCTTTCTTT
NA,TRBJ2-5,TRBD1,TRBV7-9,CASSPWDRAETQYF,TGTGCCAGCAGCCCCTGGGACAGAGCGGAGACCCAGTACTTC
NA,TRBJ2-3,NA,TRBV7-6,CASSLAAVHSTDTQYF,TGTGCCAGCAGCTTAGCAGCGGTTCATTCCACAGATACGCAGTATTTT
few,TRBJ1-3,TRBD1,TRBV25-1,CASGQGASGNTIYF,TGTGCCAGCGGACAGGGGGCATCTGGAAACACCATATATTTT
NA,TRBJ2-5,NA,TRBV25-1,CASSESFRTSQETQYF,TGTGCCAGCAGTGAAAGTTTTAGGACATCCCAAGAGACCCAGTACTTC
NA,TRBJ1-5,TRBD1,TRBV6-5,CASRTGTQPQHF,TGTGCCAGCAGGACAGGGACTCAGCCCCAGCATTTT
NA,TRBJ1-2,NA,TRBV9,CASSVGTVGGYTF,TGTGCCAGCAGCGTAGGGACAGTGGGTGGCTACACCTTC
once,TRBJ2-7,TRBD1,TRBV6-1,CASSDRGTGGRYEQYF,TGTGCCAGCAGTGACAGGGGGACAGGGGGCCGCTACGAGCAGTACTTC
NA,TRBJ2-1,TRBD2,TRBV6-2/TRBV6-3,CASSYGLAGVVGNEQFF,TGTGCCAGCAGTTACGGTCTAGCGGGAGTAGTTGGGAATGAGCAGTTCTTC
NA,TRBJ1-2,TRBD1,TRBV6-5,CASYRQGYYGYTF,TGTGCCAGCTACCGACAGGGGTACTATGGCTACACCTTC
NA,TRBJ1-1,TRBD1,TRBV11-2,CASSPIRTGSNTEAFF,TGTGCCAGCAGCCCGATCCGGACAGGGTCGAACACTGAAGCTTTCTTT
NA,TRBJ2-1,NA,TRBV5-1,CASSLAQGGSYNEQFF,TGCGCCAGCAGCTTGGCCCAGGGCGGCTCCTACAATGAGCAGTTCTTC
NA,TRBJ2-1,NA,TRBV27,CASSLSVGELREQFF,TGTGCCAGCAGTTTATCCGTGGGAGAGCTTAGGGAGCAGTTCTTC
NA,TRBJ1-5,TRBD1,TRBV30,CAWSGTGEWQPQHF,TGTGCCTGGAGCGGGACAGGGGAGTGGCAGCCCCAGCATTTT